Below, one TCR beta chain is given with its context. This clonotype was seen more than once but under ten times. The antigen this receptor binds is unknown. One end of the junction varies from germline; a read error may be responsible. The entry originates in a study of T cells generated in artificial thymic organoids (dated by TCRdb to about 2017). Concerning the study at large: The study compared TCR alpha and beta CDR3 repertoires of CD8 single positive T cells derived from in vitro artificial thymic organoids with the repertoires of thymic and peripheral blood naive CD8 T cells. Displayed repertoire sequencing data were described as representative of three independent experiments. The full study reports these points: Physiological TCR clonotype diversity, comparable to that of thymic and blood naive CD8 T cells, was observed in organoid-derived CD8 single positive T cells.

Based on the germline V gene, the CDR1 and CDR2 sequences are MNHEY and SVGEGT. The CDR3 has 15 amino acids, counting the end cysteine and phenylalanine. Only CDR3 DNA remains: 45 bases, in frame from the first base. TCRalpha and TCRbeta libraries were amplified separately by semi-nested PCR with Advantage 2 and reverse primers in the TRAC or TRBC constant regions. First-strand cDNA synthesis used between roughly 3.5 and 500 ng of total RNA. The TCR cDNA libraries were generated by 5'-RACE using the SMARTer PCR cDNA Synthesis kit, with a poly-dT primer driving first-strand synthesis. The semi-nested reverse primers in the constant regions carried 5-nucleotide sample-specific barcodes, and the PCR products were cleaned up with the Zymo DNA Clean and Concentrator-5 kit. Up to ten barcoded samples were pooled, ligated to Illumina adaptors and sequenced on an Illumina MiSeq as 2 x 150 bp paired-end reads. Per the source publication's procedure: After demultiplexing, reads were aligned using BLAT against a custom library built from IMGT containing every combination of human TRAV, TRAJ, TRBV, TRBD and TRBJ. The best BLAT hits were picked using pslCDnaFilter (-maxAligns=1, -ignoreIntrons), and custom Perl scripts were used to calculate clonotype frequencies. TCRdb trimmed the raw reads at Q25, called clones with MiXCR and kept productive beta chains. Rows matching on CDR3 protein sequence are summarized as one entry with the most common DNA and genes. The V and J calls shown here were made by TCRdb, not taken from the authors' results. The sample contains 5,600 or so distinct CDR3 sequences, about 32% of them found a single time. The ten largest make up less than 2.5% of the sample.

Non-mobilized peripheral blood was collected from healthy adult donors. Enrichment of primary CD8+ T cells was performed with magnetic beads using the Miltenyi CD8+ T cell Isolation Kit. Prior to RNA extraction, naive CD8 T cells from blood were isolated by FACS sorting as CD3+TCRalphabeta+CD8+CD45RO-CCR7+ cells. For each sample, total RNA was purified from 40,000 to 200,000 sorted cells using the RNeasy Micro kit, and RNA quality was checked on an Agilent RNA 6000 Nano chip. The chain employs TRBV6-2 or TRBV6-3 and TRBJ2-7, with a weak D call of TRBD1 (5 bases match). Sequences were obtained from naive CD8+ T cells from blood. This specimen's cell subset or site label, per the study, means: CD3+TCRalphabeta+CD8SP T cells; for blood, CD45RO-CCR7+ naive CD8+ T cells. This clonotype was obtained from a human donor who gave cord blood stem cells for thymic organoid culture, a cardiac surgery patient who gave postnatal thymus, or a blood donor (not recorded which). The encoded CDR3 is CARGTGYNRAYEQYF. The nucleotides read TGTGCCAGGGGCACAGGATACAACAGAGCATACGAGCAGTATTTC.